Given below is one TCR beta chain in context. Its specificity is not known. At the DNA level, this CDR3 is encoded by other sequences in the same sample as well. This record comes from a study of shared clonotypes between healthy human individuals. Study conclusions and caveats: Measured sharing among donors was expected to vary with sequencing depth.

Deep was the level at which the assay was run. The protocol was immunoSEQ multiplex PCR, while the TCRdb copy is restricted to in-frame clones and leaves out a portion. The sample lists around 500,000 clones, approximately 81% occurring once. Each of the donors was a healthy adult who was HIV-negative and had not had a recent acute infection or vaccination. The donors were all Caucasian adults (living in Nashville, Tennessee). Per germline, CDR1 SGHTA and CDR2 FQGNSA. Deletions cut 5 bases from V and 4 bases from J, with 9 bases between. There are 12 residues in the CDR3. The receptor was derived from a woman aged 40 to 50 in good health. Some clones in this sample may be carry-over from other donors' samples. The chain couples TRBV7-2 to TRBJ2-7, with a tentative D call TRBD1 (6 bases). The sequencing sample was made of PBMCs. The CDR3 is CASSKTGYEQYF. For the CDR3, the DNA is TGTGCCAGCAGCAAGACAGGATACGAGCAGTACTTC. Drawing the rest from reference TRBV7-2 and TRBJ2-7, the complete variable domain is GAGVSQSPSNKVTEKGKDVELRCDPISGHTALYWYRQSLGQGLEFLIYFQGNSAPDKSGLPSDRFSAERTGGSVSTLTIQRTQQEDSAVYLCASSKTGYEQYFGPGTRLTVT.